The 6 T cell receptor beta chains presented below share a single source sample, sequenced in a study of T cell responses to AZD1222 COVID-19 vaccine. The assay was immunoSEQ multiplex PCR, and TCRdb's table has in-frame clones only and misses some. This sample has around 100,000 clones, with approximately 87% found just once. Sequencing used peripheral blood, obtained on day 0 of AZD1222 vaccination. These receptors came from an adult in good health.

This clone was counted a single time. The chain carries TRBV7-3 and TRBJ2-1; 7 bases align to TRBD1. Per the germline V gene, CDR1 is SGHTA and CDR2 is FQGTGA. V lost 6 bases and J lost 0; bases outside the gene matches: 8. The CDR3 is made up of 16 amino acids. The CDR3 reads CASSRDSASSYNEQFF. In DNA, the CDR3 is TGTGCCAGCAGTCGGGACAGTGCGAGCTCCTACAATGAGCAGTTCTTC. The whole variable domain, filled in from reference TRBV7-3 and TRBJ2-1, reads GAGVSQTPSNKVTEKGKYVELRCDPISGHTALYWYRQSLGQGPEFLIYFQGTGAADDSGLPNDRFFAVRPEGSVSTLKIQRTERGDSAVYLCASSRDSASSYNEQFFGPGTRLTVL.

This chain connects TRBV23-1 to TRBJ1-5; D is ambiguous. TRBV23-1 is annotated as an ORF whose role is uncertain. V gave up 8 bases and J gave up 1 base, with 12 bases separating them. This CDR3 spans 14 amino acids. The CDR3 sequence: CASQRNMSNQPQHF. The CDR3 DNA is TGCGCCAGCCAACGGAATATGAGCAATCAGCCCCAGCATTTT.

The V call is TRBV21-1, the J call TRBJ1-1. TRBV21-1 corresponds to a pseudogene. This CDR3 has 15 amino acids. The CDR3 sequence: CASSKEGRMNTEAFF. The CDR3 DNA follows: TGTGCCAGCAGCAAAGAAGGGAGAATGAACACTGAAGCTTTCTTT.

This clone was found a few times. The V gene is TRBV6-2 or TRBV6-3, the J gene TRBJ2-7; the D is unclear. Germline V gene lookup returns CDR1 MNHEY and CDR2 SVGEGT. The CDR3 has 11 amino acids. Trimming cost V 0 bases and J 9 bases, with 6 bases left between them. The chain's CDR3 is CASSYSGLQYF. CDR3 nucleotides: TGTGCCAGCAGTTACTCCGGATTGCAGTACTTC.

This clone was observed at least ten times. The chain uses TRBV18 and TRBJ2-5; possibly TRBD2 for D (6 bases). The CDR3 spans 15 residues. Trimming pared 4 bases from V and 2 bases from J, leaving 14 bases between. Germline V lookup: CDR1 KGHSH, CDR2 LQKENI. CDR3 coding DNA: TGTGCCAGCTCACGGGGGGAAACCACACAAGAGACCCAGTACTTC. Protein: CASSRGETTQETQYF.

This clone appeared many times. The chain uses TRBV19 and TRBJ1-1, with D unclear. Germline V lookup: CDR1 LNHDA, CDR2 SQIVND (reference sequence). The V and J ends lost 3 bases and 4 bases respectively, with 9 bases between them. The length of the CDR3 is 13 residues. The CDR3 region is CASSISHSTEAFF. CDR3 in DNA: TGTGCCAGTAGTATTAGCCACTCCACTGAAGCTTTCTTT.